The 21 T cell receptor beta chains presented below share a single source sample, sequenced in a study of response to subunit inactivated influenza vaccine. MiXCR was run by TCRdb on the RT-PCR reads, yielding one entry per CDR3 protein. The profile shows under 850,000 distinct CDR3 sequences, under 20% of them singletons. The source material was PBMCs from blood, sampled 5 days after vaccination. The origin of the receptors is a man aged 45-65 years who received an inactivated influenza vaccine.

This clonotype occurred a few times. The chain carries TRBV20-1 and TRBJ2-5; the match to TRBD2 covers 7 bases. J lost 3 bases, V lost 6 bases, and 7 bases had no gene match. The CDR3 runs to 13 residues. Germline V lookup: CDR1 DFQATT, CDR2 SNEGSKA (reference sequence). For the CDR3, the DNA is TGCAGTGCCGCTAAGGGACTAAAAGAGACCCAGTACTTC. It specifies CSAAKGLKETQYF.

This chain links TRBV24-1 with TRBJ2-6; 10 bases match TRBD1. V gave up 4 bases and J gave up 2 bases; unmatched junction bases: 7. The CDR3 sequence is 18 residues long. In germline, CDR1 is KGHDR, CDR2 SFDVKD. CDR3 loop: CATSDHRQGAAGANVLTF. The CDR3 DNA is TGTGCCACCAGTGACCATAGACAGGGGGCAGCTGGGGCCAACGTCCTGACTTTC.

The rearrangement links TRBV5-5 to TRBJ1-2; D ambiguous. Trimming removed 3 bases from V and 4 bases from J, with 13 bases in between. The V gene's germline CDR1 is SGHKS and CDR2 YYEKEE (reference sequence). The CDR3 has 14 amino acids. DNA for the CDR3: TGTGCCAGCAGCTCGACCGCGATGGTCTATGGCTACACCTTC. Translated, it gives CASSSTAMVYGYTF.

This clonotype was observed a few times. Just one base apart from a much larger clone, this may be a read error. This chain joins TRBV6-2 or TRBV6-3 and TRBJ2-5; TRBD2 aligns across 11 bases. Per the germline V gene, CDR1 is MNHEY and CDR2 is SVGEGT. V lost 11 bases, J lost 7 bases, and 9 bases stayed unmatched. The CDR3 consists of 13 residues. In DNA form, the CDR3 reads TGTGCCGGGGGACTAGCGGCTGAGGGGACCCAGTACTTC. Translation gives CAGGLAAEGTQYF.

CDR3 in DNA: TGCAGTGCGCGTCGGGACAGCTCTGGAAACACCATATATTTT. Its translation is CSARRDSSGNTIYF. V usage is TRBV20-1 and J usage is TRBJ1-3, with 7 bases matching TRBD1. The germline V gene encodes CDR1 DFQATT and CDR2 SNEGSKA (reference sequence). The CDR3 is 14 residues long. The junction had 5 bases not matched to a gene; V was cut back by 6 bases and J by 0 bases.

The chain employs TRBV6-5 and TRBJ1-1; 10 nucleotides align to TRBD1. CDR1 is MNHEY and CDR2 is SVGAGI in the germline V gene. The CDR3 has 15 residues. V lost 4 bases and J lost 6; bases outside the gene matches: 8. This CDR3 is CASSSDRGRGSEAFF. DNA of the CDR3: TGTGCCAGCAGTTCCGACAGGGGGCGCGGGTCTGAAGCTTTCTTT.

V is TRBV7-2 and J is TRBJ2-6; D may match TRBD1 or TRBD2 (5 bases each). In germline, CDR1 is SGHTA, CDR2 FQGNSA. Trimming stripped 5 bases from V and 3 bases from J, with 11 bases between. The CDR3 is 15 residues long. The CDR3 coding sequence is TGTGCCAGCAGCCCCTGGGGGTTTGGGGCCAACGTCCTGACTTTC. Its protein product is CASSPWGFGANVLTF.

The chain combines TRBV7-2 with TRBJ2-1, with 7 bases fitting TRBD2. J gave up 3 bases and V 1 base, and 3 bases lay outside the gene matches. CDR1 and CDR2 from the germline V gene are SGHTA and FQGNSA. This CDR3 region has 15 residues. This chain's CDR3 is CASSLGWGGYNEQFF. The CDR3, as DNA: TGTGCCAGCAGCTTAGGCTGGGGGGGCTACAATGAGCAGTTCTTC.

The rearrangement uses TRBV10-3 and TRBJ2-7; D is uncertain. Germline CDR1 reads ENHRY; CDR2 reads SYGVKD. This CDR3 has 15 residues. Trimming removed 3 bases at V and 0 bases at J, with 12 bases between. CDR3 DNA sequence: TGTGCCATCAGTGACCGCAGCGTAAGCTCCTACGAGCAGTACTTC. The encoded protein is CAISDRSVSSYEQYF.

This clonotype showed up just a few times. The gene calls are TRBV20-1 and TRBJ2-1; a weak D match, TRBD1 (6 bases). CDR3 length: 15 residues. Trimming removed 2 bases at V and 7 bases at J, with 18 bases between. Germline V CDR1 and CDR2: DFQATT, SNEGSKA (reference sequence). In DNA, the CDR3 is TGCAGTGCTAGATCGGGGACACGGAGTGGAAATGAGCAGTTCTTC. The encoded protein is CSARSGTRSGNEQFF.

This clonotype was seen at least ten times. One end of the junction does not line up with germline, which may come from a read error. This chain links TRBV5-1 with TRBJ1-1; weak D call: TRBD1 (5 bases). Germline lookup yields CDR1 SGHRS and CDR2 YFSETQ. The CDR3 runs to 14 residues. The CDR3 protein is CASSPSGANTEAFF. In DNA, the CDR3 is TGTGCCAGCTCACCTTCCGGGGCGAACACTGAAGCTTTCTTT.

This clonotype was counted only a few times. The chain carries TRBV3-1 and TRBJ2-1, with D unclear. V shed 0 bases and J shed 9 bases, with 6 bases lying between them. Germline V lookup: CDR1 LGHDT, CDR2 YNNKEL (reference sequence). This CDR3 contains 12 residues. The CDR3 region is CASSQDSIEQFF. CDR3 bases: TGTGCCAGCAGCCAAGACTCTATTGAGCAGTTCTTC.

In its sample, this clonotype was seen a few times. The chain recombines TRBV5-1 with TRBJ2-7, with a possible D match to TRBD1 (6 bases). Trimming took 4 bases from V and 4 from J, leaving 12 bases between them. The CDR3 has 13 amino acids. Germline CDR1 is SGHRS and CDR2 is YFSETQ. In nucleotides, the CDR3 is TGCGCCAGCAGCCAGGGACACCTTTACGAGCAGTACTTC. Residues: CASSQGHLYEQYF.

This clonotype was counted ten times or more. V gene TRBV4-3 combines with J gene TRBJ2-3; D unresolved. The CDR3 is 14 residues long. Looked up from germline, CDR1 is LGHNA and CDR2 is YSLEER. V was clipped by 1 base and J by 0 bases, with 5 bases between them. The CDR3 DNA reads TGCGCCAGCAGCCAAGGGTTGAGCACAGATACGCAGTATTTT. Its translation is CASSQGLSTDTQYF.

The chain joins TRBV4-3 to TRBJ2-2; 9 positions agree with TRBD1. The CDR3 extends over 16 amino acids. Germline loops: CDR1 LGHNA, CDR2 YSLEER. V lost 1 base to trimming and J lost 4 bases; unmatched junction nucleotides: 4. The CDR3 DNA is TGCGCCAGCAGCCAAGCAGTGACAGGGGGCACCGGGGAGCTGTTTTTT. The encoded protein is CASSQAVTGGTGELFF.

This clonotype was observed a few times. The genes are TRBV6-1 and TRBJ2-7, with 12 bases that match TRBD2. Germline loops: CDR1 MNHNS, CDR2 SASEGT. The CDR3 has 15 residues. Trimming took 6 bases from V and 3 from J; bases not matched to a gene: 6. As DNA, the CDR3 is TGTGCCAGCAGAAGAGGACTAGCGGGGCTCTACGAGCAGTACTTC. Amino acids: CASRRGLAGLYEQYF.

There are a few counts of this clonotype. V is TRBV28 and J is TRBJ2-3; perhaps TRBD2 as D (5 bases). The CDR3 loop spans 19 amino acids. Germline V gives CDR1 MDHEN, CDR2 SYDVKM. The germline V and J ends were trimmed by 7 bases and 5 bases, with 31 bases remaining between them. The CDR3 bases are TGTGCCAGCACACCGCTTGGGAGCTTAGCTGCCGAAAGAGAAGATACGCAGTATTTT. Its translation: CASTPLGSLAAEREDTQYF. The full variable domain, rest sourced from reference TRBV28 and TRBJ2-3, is DVKVTQSSRYLVKRTGEKVFLECVQDMDHENMFWYRQDPGLGLRLIYFSYDVKMKEKGDIPEGYSVSREKKERFSLILESASTNQTSMYLCASTPLGSLAAEREDTQYFGPGTRLTVL.

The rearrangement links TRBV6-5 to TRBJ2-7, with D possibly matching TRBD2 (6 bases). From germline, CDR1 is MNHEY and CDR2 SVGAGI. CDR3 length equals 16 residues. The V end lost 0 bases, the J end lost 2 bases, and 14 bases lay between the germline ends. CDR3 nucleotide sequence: TGTGCCAGCAGTTACTCGAATGGGAGGACCCCCTACGAGCAGTACTTC. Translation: CASSYSNGRTPYEQYF.

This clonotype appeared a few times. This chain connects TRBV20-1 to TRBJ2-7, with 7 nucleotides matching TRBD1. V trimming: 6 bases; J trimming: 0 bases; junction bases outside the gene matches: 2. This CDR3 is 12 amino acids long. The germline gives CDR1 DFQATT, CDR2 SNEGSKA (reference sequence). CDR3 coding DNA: TGCAGTGCCAACAGGGGCTCCTACGAGCAGTACTTC. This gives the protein CSANRGSYEQYF.

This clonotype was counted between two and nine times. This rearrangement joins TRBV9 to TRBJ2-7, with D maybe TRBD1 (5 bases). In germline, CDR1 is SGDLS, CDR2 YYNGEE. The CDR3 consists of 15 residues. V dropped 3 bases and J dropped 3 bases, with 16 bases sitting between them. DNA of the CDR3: TGTGCCAGCAGCGCGGGTTTGGGGCACAACTACGAGCAGTACTTC. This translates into CASSAGLGHNYEQYF.

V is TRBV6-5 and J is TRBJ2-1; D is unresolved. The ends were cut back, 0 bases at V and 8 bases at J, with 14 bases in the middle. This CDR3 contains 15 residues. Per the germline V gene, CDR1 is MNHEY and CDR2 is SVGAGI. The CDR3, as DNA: TGTGCCAGCAGTTACTCGAGGTACACGGCAGATGAGCAGTTCTTC. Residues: CASSYSRYTADEQFF.